Presented here are 5 T cell receptor beta chains from one specimen sequenced in a study of cytotoxic CD8 clonotypes in ibrutinib-treated CLL. Assay: immunoSEQ multiplex PCR; the TCRdb copy retains only in-frame clones and omits some. The sample lists about 63,000 clones, 65% to 75% occurring once. Sequencing used PBMCs, obtained after 12 months of ibrutinib treatment. The receptor source for this set is a human donor with chronic lymphocytic leukemia.

The CDR3 region has the DNA TGTGCCAGCAGCCCCCAGGCGCCGGCCCAAGAGACCCAGTACTTC. It specifies CASSPQAPAQETQYF. The chain recombines TRBV7-8 with TRBJ2-5; no clear D gene. CDR3 length equals 15 residues. Germline CDR1 is SGHVS and CDR2 is FQNEAQ. V was shortened by 5 bases and J by 1 base, with 14 bases between the two germline ends.

This clone was counted once. This chain joins TRBV10-3 and TRBJ2-5; D is perhaps TRBD2 (5 bases). Trimming shortened V by 8 bases and J by 9 bases, and 10 bases separated the two germline ends. The germline gives CDR1 ENHRY, CDR2 SYGVKD. The CDR3 consists of 10 residues. The CDR3 sequence is CAIGDGAQYF. The CDR3 coding sequence is TGTGCCATCGGAGACGGGGCCCAGTACTTC.

The rearrangement joins TRBV6-1 to TRBJ2-7; 13 bases match TRBD2. With V trimmed by 6 bases and J by 7 bases, 3 bases remained unmatched. Per the germline V gene, CDR1 is MNHNS and CDR2 is SASEGT. The CDR3 has 13 amino acids. CDR3 loop: CASRLAGGGEQYF. For the CDR3, the DNA is TGTGCCAGCAGACTAGCGGGAGGGGGGGAGCAGTACTTC.

The chain links TRBV7-2 to TRBJ2-7, with D possibly being TRBD2 (6 bases). Germline lookup yields CDR1 SGHTA and CDR2 FQGNSA. Trimming pared 5 bases from V and 6 bases from J, leaving 23 bases between. The CDR3 extends over 16 amino acids. The CDR3 sequence is CASSPRLARRPGEQYF. Here the CDR3 DNA reads TGTGCCAGCAGCCCCCGGCTAGCGAGGCGTCCTGGCGAGCAGTACTTC.

V and J are TRBV5-4 and TRBJ2-1; D is ambiguous. The CDR3 length is 15 residues. Trimming removed 0 bases at V and 4 bases at J, with 11 bases between. Looked up from germline, CDR1 is SGHNT and CDR2 is YYREEE (reference sequence). This CDR3 is CASSLGVSKYNEQFF. The CDR3 bases are TGTGCCAGCAGCTTGGGGGTTAGTAAATACAATGAGCAGTTCTTC.